The 8 T cell receptor beta chains reported below all come from one sample, sequenced in a study of shared clonotypes between healthy human individuals. Method: immunoSEQ multiplex PCR; TCRdb's copy keeps in-frame clones and lacks some. This table has over 2 million clones, about 95% appearing once. CD45RO negativity and positive selection for CCR7 defined naive CD8 cells, a population that excluded terminally differentiated effector memory CD45RA+ cells. Sample: naive CD8+ T cells sorted from blood. These receptors originate from a man in his late teens or twenties in good health.

The chain couples TRBV5-8 to TRBJ2-5; D remains unclear. This CDR3 comprises 12 residues. The V gene lost 0 bases and the J gene lost 4 bases, with 4 bases spanning the gap. Germline V gives CDR1 SGHTS, CDR2 YDEGEE. The CDR3 region has the DNA TGTGCCAGCAGCTTGGCGTTAGAGACCCAGTACTTC. This translates into CASSLALETQYF.

The rearrangement uses TRBV29-1 and TRBJ1-2; D is ambiguous. Germline loops: CDR1 SQVTM, CDR2 ANQGSEA. The CDR3 has 15 residues. V shed 4 bases and J shed 1 base, with 16 bases lying between them. The CDR3 spells CSVAGLRSLNYGYTF. The CDR3 coding sequence is TGCAGCGTTGCCGGACTTCGTTCACTTAACTATGGCTACACCTTC.

This clone was counted once. The chain has TRBV27 and TRBJ2-7, with 13 bases lining up with TRBD2. The V segment lost 10 bases and the J segment 7 bases; nucleotides outside the gene matches: 7. CDR1 is MNHEY, CDR2 SMNVEV, per germline (reference sequence). The CDR3 sequence is 13 residues long. This chain's CDR3 is CATGLAGTGEQYF. In nucleotides, the CDR3 is TGTGCCACGGGACTAGCGGGGACCGGGGAGCAGTACTTC.

The chain has TRBV9 and TRBJ1-2; no clear D. The CDR3 is 15 amino acids. Germline V gives CDR1 SGDLS, CDR2 YYNGEE. Trimming shortened V by 0 bases and J by 3 bases, and 12 bases separated the two germline ends. The CDR3 nucleotides read TGTGCCAGCAGCGTAGTCGGGGTATCGGACTATGGCTACACCTTC. Amino acid sequence: CASSVVGVSDYGYTF.

The V and J genes are TRBV7-2 and TRBJ1-5; possible D gene TRBD1, 5 bases. This CDR3 is built from 15 residues. Germline CDR1 SGHTA, CDR2 FQGNSA. Trimming left V 5 bases short and J 0 bases short, with 11 bases between. CDR3 nucleotide sequence: TGTGCCAGCAGCGCGGGACTTCTTAGCAATCAGCCCCAGCATTTT. Its protein product is CASSAGLLSNQPQHF.

In its sample, this clone was seen once. J is TRBJ2-2 and V is TRBV2; D is unclear. CDR1 is SNHLY, CDR2 FYNNEI, per germline. The V end was cut by 6 bases, the J end by 8 bases, with 10 bases between. The CDR3 has 12 amino acids. CDR3 coding DNA: TGTGCCAGCAGCTCCCCCTTGGGGGAGCTGTTTTTT. Translating gives CASSSPLGELFF.

In its sample, this clone was seen once. CDR3 in amino acids: CASSLETGLTYEQYF. In DNA form, the CDR3 reads TGTGCCAGCAGCTTAGAAACAGGGTTAACCTACGAGCAGTACTTC. This sequence joins TRBV11-2 and TRBJ2-7; D may be TRBD1 (6 bases). Per germline, CDR1 SGHAT and CDR2 FQNNGV. Trimming shortened V by 0 bases and J by 2 bases, and 11 bases separated the two germline ends. This CDR3 spans 15 amino acids.

The chain joins TRBV5-1 to TRBJ1-1; perhaps TRBD1 as D (5 bases). This CDR3 has 14 residues. V lost 4 bases, J lost 3 bases, and 13 bases lay in between. Germline CDR1 SGHRS, CDR2 YFSETQ. The CDR3 loop is CASSLWTSHTEAFF. CDR3 sequence (DNA): TGCGCCAGCAGCCTATGGACATCCCACACTGAAGCTTTCTTT.